This T cell receptor beta chain was sequenced during a study of blood T cell repertoires in COVID-19. Study background: Spain, Italy and the United States supplied samples that represented acute and convalescent COVID-19.

Sequencing used immunoSEQ multiplex PCR; TCRdb keeps in-frame clones, though not all of them. The profile shows under 250,000 clones, 80% to 90% of them singletons. Germline V gene sequence: CDR1 SGHVS, CDR2 FQNEAQ. The CDR3 loop spans 14 amino acids. Trimming cost V 5 bases and J 0 bases, with 8 bases left between them. Material for sequencing was peripheral blood. The chain links TRBV7-8 to TRBJ1-3; no clear D. The receptor comes from a man between 25 and 39 years old with COVID-19, enrolled during active disease. The DNA for the CDR3 is TGTGCCAGCAGCCCGGTCCTCTCTGGAAACACCATATATTTT. Residues: CASSPVLSGNTIYF. The full variable domain, rest sourced from reference TRBV7-8 and TRBJ1-3, is GAGVSQSPRYKVAKRGQDVALRCDPISGHVSLFWYQQALGQGPEFLTYFQNEAQLDKSGLPSDRFFAERPEGSVSTLKIQRTQQEDSAVYLCASSPVLSGNTIYFGEGSWLTVV.